These T cell receptor beta chains were read from a single sample in a study of beta chain features in type 1 diabetes. Sequenced by immunoSEQ multiplex PCR; TCRdb stores in-frame clones only, minus some. The profile covers roughly 250,000 clones, with 9% to 10% appearing a single time and about 0.037% taken by the ten largest. Sequencing used naive CD4+ T cells from blood. The receptors stem from a woman aged 18-30 years in good health. The CDR3 runs from the conserved cysteine through the conserved F or W. A D gene is named only where the DNA matches it firmly. A clone size is listed for some rows: how often the clone was seen (once, few, many), or a class if it is expanded.

DNA,CDR3,length,size,J,D,V
TGTGCCAGCAGCTTGGGGGGCGGGAGGGCTACCGGGGAGCTGTTTTTT,CASSLGGGRATGELFF,16,few,TRBJ2-2,TRBD2,TRBV5-4
TGTGCCAGCAGCTTACGGGCGGGGAGGTCCTACAATGAGCAGTTCTTC,CASSLRAGRSYNEQFF,16,few,TRBJ2-1,-,TRBV11-2
TGCGCCAGCAGCTTGGGTGAGGCTTTAACCTACACAGATACGCAGTATTTT,CASSLGEALTYTDTQYF,17,few,TRBJ2-3,-,TRBV5-1
TGTGCCTGGAACTCTGAGATTGGCACTGAAGCTTTCTTT,CAWNSEIGTEAFF,13,-,TRBJ1-1,-,TRBV30
TGTGCCAGTAGTCCCTTTCTAGCGGGGGGCTACAATGAGCAGTTCTTC,CASSPFLAGGYNEQFF,16,-,TRBJ2-1,TRBD2,TRBV19
TGTGCCAGCAGCTTGTGGCAGGGAATCTCCTACGAGCAGTACTTC,CASSLWQGISYEQYF,15,few,TRBJ2-7,-,TRBV7-9
TGCGCCAGCAGCCCTGAGGCGGGCACTGAAGCTTTCTTT,CASSPEAGTEAFF,13,few,TRBJ1-1,-,TRBV5-1
TGTGCCAGCTGCCCAGGAGGCAGGGGCCGCTGGGAGCAGTACTTC,CASCPGGRGRWEQYF,15,-,TRBJ2-7,-,TRBV6-5
TGTGCCAGCAGGGGCCGACTAGCGGGAGGCGAGCAGTACTTC,CASRGRLAGGEQYF,14,few,TRBJ2-7,TRBD2,TRBV2
TGTGCCAGCAGCTTAGTGCCAGATACTGAAGCTTTCTTT,CASSLVPDTEAFF,13,few,TRBJ1-1,-,TRBV7-2
TGTGCCAGCAGCGCACAGGGGGGACGTGGGTCACCCCTCCACTTT,CASSAQGGRGSPLHF,15,few,TRBJ1-6,TRBD1,TRBV7-9
TGTGCCAGTAGTTTGACGCAGGGGCTCTACAATGAGCAGTTCTTC,CASSLTQGLYNEQFF,15,-,TRBJ2-1,-,TRBV19
TGCGCCAGCAGCTTGTCCAGCGGGTCCTACAATGAGCAGTTCTTC,CASSLSSGSYNEQFF,15,-,TRBJ2-1,-,TRBV5-1
TGTGCTAGTGGTTTGTTTACTTACAGGGGGTTTGGAGAGACCCAGTACTTC,CASGLFTYRGFGETQYF,17,few,TRBJ2-5,TRBD1,TRBV12-5
TGTGCCACCGGACAGGGCGAGGAAAAACTGTTTTTT,CATGQGEEKLFF,12,many,TRBJ1-4,TRBD1,TRBV10-3
TGCGCCAGCAGCCAAAAACAGGGTAGCACAGATACGCAGTATTTT,CASSQKQGSTDTQYF,15,-,TRBJ2-3,-,TRBV4-1
TGTGCCAGCAGAACGACAGGGACGGGGCAAGAGACCCAGTACTTC,CASRTTGTGQETQYF,15,few,TRBJ2-5,TRBD1,TRBV6-5
TGTGCCAGCAGAACTCCGGGACAGGGTCCTGAAGCTTTCTTT,CASRTPGQGPEAFF,14,few,TRBJ1-1,TRBD1,TRBV6-5
TGCGCCAGCACCTATTCTGGGGACTTGAACACTGAAGCTTTCTTT,CASTYSGDLNTEAFF,15,-,TRBJ1-1,-,TRBV5-1
TGTGCCAGCAGTTTAAAAGTCACTGAAGAGACCCAGTACTTC,CASSLKVTEETQYF,14,-,TRBJ2-5,-,TRBV28
TGTGCCAGCAGCCGCGAGTCCTCCTACGAGCAGTACTTC,CASSRESSYEQYF,13,few,TRBJ2-7,-,TRBV7-2
TGTGCCAGCAGGAACCCGGGGACTACATCCTACAATGAGCAGTTCTTC,CASRNPGTTSYNEQFF,16,-,TRBJ2-1,TRBD2,TRBV25-1
TGTGCCAGCAGCCAGGACAGGGAAAAGGGAAACACCATATATTTT,CASSQDREKGNTIYF,15,-,TRBJ1-3,TRBD1,TRBV4-2
TGCGCCAGCACCCCAGGGAAACTAGCGGGAGATACCGGGGAGCTGTTTTTT,CASTPGKLAGDTGELFF,17,few,TRBJ2-2,TRBD2,TRBV5-1
TGTGCCAGCAGCGCCGGACAGGCCGTTGCAACTAATGAAAAACTGTTTTTT,CASSAGQAVATNEKLFF,17,few,TRBJ1-4,TRBD1,TRBV7-9
TGTGCCAGCAGCTTAGTTAACAGGGGGGGCACTGAAGCTTTCTTT,CASSLVNRGGTEAFF,15,few,TRBJ1-1,TRBD1,TRBV7-8
TGTGCCAGCAGTTACCTGACTAGCAATGAGCAGTTCTTC,CASSYLTSNEQFF,13,few,TRBJ2-1,-,TRBV6-5
TGCGCCAGCAGCTGGCAGGGGGCCGACACCGGGGAGCTGTTTTTT,CASSWQGADTGELFF,15,few,TRBJ2-2,TRBD1,TRBV5-1
TGTGCCAGCAGTAGACAGCAAGAAGCTTTCTTT,CASSRQQEAFF,11,few,TRBJ1-1,-,TRBV7-6
TGTGCCAGCAGCGCCCGACTGTGGCTAGCGGGAGAGGCAGATACGCAGTATTTT,CASSARLWLAGEADTQYF,18,-,TRBJ2-3,TRBD2,TRBV11-2
TGCAGCGTTGAGGGGGCAGGGGATGAGCAGTTCTTC,CSVEGAGDEQFF,12,many,TRBJ2-1,-,TRBV29-1
TGTGCCAGCAGTGCTCTTCAATTGGCCGAGCAGTACTTC,CASSALQLAEQYF,13,few,TRBJ2-7,-,TRBV6-1
TGTGCCAGCAGTGCCACTAGCTACGAGCAGTACTTC,CASSATSYEQYF,12,-,TRBJ2-7,-,TRBV25-1
TGTGCCAGCAGTCACAGGGACCCGCTGAACACTGAAGCTTTCTTT,CASSHRDPLNTEAFF,15,-,TRBJ1-1,-,TRBV6-1